This T cell receptor beta chain is drawn from a study of chemoradiotherapy in HPV16-positive cancers. Regarding this clone: Its antigen is currently unknown.

This table comes from immunoSEQ multiplex PCR, and its TCRdb copy is limited to in-frame clones, with some not included. The table has 17,000 or so clones, 85% to 90% seen once; the top ten hold less than 2.5%. The germline CDR1 and CDR2 sequences are SGHDN and FVKESK. The CDR3 length is 15 residues. Trimming cost V 3 bases and J 9 bases, with 19 bases left between them. Study conclusions and caveats: Non-HPV-specific T cells did not expand in tumors during treatment, whereas candidate HPV-specific clones and E7-related motifs did.

Samples were taken several times over chemoradiotherapy. The rearrangement uses TRBV14 and TRBJ2-3, with D possibly being TRBD2 (5 bases). The sequencing used blood, collected from a patient who underwent chemoradiotherapy. The sequence came from a human donor with HPV-associated anogenital cancer. CDR3 DNA sequence: TGTGCCAGCAGCCACGGGCGGGCCTCGATGGAAACGCAGTATTTT. Its protein product is CASSHGRASMETQYF.